The 21 T cell receptor beta chains in this list originate from one sample, sequenced in a study of blood T cell repertoires in COVID-19. Assay used: immunoSEQ multiplex PCR; TCRdb lists only in-frame clones, some missing. Among 300,000 to 450,000 clones listed, around 87% were seen once. The sequenced material came from peripheral blood. These receptors came from a human donor in a cohort sampled during active COVID-19.

The rearrangement joins TRBV6-5 to TRBJ1-5, with D hard to call. V lost 5 bases to trimming and J lost 3 bases, with 14 bases between them. The CDR3 spans 15 residues. Germline loops: CDR1 MNHEY, CDR2 SVGAGI. The CDR3 region has the DNA TGTGCCAGCAGTCCGATGTCGGGTACCAATCAGCCCCAGCATTTT. Its protein is CASSPMSGTNQPQHF.

The chain is built from TRBV10-3 and TRBJ2-2, with 10 bases matching TRBD1. With 6 bases clipped from V and 3 bases from J, the junction kept 1 base outside the gene matches. The CDR3 consists of 14 residues. Germline V lookup: CDR1 ENHRY, CDR2 SYGVKD. DNA for the CDR3: TGTGCCATCAGGGACAGGGGGGACACCGGGGAGCTGTTTTTT. It is translated as CAIRDRGDTGELFF.

V usage is TRBV7-8 and J usage is TRBJ1-5, with D maybe TRBD1 (5 bases). Trimming pared 11 bases from V and 5 bases from J, leaving 19 bases between. Germline-derived CDR1 and CDR2 are SGHVS and FQNEAQ. The length of the CDR3 is 14 residues. CDR3 nucleotides: TGTGCCGCCGCCCGGGGGGAGAGCGATCAGCCCCAGCATTTT. It translates to CAAARGESDQPQHF.

J is TRBJ2-3 and V is TRBV7-6; 10 nucleotides line up with TRBD2. CDR1 is SGHVS and CDR2 is FNYEAQ in the germline V gene. This CDR3 has 18 amino acids. Trimming took 2 bases from V and 8 from J; bases not matched to a gene: 16. The CDR3 DNA is TGTGCCAGCAGCTTATTTTGGCCAGCGGGAGGGTCCCGGGGTACGCAGTATTTT. This encodes CASSLFWPAGGSRGTQYF.

The gene calls are TRBV6-2 or TRBV6-3 and TRBJ1-5; D is unclear. Germline loops: CDR1 MNHEY, CDR2 SVGEGT. Between the trimmed V and J ends, which lost 4 bases and 2 bases, there was a span of 6 bases. The CDR3 contains 13 residues. In nucleotides, the CDR3 is TGTGCCAGCAGTTTCCGGGGCAATCAGCCCCAGCATTTT. Protein product: CASSFRGNQPQHF.

V and J are TRBV4-1 and TRBJ2-7; possibly TRBD2 for D (6 bases). V was trimmed by 1 base and J by 0 bases, leaving 16 bases between them. The length of the CDR3 is 17 residues. CDR1 and CDR2 (germline): MGHRA, YSYEKL. The CDR3 DNA is TGCGCCAGCAGCCAAGTTGGGGGGTGGGCGAGCTCCTACGAGCAGTACTTC. Encoded protein: CASSQVGGWASSYEQYF.

The chain uses TRBV6-1 and TRBJ1-3; possibly TRBD1 for D (5 bases). The germline V gene encodes CDR1 MNHNS and CDR2 SASEGT. The CDR3 is 12 amino acids. Trimming removed 2 bases from V and 8 bases from J, with 7 bases in between. The CDR3 loop reads CASSEIGDTIYF. CDR3 sequence (DNA): TGTGCCAGCAGTGAAATAGGGGACACCATATATTTT.

This clone was observed a few times. The genes are TRBV28 and TRBJ1-1, with 9 nucleotides matching TRBD1. The CDR3 consists of 15 residues. Unmatched junction bases numbered 5, after V lost 3 bases and J lost 3 bases. The germline CDR1 and CDR2 sequences are MDHEN and SYDVKM. CDR3 region: CASSFLDRGDTEAFF. CDR3 nucleotides: TGTGCCAGCAGTTTCTTGGACAGGGGTGACACTGAAGCTTTCTTT.

The rearrangement uses TRBV11-2 and TRBJ1-1, with 7 nucleotides matching TRBD1. This CDR3 has 13 amino acids. V shed 0 bases and J 7 bases; nucleotides not matched to a gene: 2. From germline, CDR1 is SGHAT and CDR2 FQNNGV. The CDR3 nucleotides are TGTGCCAGCAGCTTAGACCGGGACAGTGAAGCTTTCTTT. This encodes CASSLDRDSEAFF.

This clone was recorded only once. This chain connects TRBV19 to TRBJ2-6; 9 nucleotides agree with TRBD1. This CDR3 region has 17 residues. The ends lost 7 bases at V and 0 bases at J; junction bases unmatched: 7. Germline CDR1 is LNHDA and CDR2 is SQIVND (reference sequence). CDR3 nucleotide sequence: TGTGCCAGTACCCGACAGGGGGTGAACTCTGGGGCCAACGTCCTGACTTTC. This codes for CASTRQGVNSGANVLTF.

This rearrangement joins TRBV24-1 to TRBJ2-7; D may be TRBD1 (6 bases). CDR3 length equals 14 residues. From germline, CDR1 is KGHDR and CDR2 SFDVKD. Trimming left V 6 bases short and J 2 bases short, with 13 bases between. The CDR3 is CATSPGHRAYEQYF. The CDR3 DNA reads as TGTGCCACCAGTCCGGGACACAGAGCCTACGAGCAGTACTTC.

CDR3 bases: TGTGCCAGCAGTTACCCCCCGGGGTACGAGCAGTACTTC. This translates into CASSYPPGYEQYF. The chain has TRBV6-2 or TRBV6-3 and TRBJ2-7, with TRBD2 as a possible D gene (5 bases). The CDR3 contains 13 residues. Germline V gene lookup returns CDR1 MNHEY and CDR2 SVGEGT. Trimming took 2 bases from V and 4 from J, leaving 9 bases between them.

The chain's CDR3 is CASSLADWASGGASPYYEQYF. The CDR3 region has the DNA TGTGCCAGCAGCTTAGCGGACTGGGCTAGCGGGGGGGCCTCTCCCTACTACGAGCAGTACTTC. The chain carries TRBV7-2 and TRBJ2-7; 12 positions match TRBD2. The CDR3 length is 21 residues. V dropped 0 bases and J dropped 3; count of bases not matched to a gene: 18. Germline values: CDR1 SGHTA, CDR2 FQGNSA.

J is TRBJ2-5 and V is TRBV30; D might be TRBD2 (5 bases). The CDR3 is 14 residues long. V lost 0 bases to trimming and J lost 0 bases, with 8 bases between them. CDR1 GTSNPN and CDR2 SVGIG come from the germline V gene (reference sequence). The CDR3 reads CAWSVRRYQETQYF. The CDR3 DNA reads as TGTGCCTGGAGTGTAAGGAGGTACCAAGAGACCCAGTACTTC.

The gene calls are TRBV6-5 and TRBJ2-1; 7 nucleotides agree with TRBD2. The CDR3 spans 15 residues. From germline, CDR1 is MNHEY and CDR2 SVGAGI. The V gene end was trimmed by 7 bases and the J gene end by 3 bases; junction bases not matched to a gene: 9. CDR3 DNA sequence: TGTGCCAGCACCATGGCCGGGGGGAGCTACAATGAGCAGTTCTTC. This codes for CASTMAGGSYNEQFF.

The J gene is TRBJ1-3, the V gene TRBV2; D not certain. Germline V lookup: CDR1 SNHLY, CDR2 FYNNEI. The CDR3 runs 12 residues. Trimming removed 6 bases at V and 4 bases at J, with 7 bases between. CDR3: CASRESGNTIYF. CDR3 in DNA: TGTGCCAGCAGGGAGTCCGGAAACACCATATATTTT.

The genes are TRBV15 and TRBJ1-2; no clear D. The CDR3 is 14 amino acids. CDR1 is LNHNV, CDR2 YYDKDF, per germline (reference sequence). Trimming pared 1 base from V and 3 bases from J, leaving 9 bases between. CDR3 amino acids: CATSRAGRYYGYTF. CDR3 in DNA: TGTGCCACCAGCAGAGCCGGCAGGTACTATGGCTACACCTTC. The full variable domain, in which reference TRBV15 and TRBJ1-2 provide the parts outside the CDR3, is DAMVIQNPRYQVTQFGKPVTLSCSQTLNHNVMYWYQQKSSQAPKLLFHYYDKDFNNEADTPDNFQSRRPNTSFCFLDIRSPGLGDTAMYLCATSRAGRYYGYTFGSGTRLTVV.

This chain connects TRBV5-6 to TRBJ2-3, with 14 bases lining up with TRBD2. The trim removed 4 bases at V and 0 bases at J, leaving 10 bases unmatched. Per the germline V gene, CDR1 is SGHDT and CDR2 is YYEEEE. The CDR3 spans 19 residues. CDR3 loop: CASSTSFRLAGGSTDTQYF. CDR3 in DNA: TGTGCCAGCAGCACCTCCTTTCGACTAGCGGGAGGGAGCACAGATACGCAGTATTTT.

This chain connects TRBV4-1 to TRBJ1-1; no clear D. V was cut by 1 base and J by 5 bases, with 17 bases left in between. CDR1 MGHRA and CDR2 YSYEKL come from the germline V gene. The CDR3 spans 16 residues. The CDR3 loop is CASSQVVLEVGTEAFF. CDR3 sequence (DNA): TGCGCCAGCAGCCAAGTGGTGCTCGAGGTTGGAACTGAAGCTTTCTTT.

The CDR3 DNA reads as TGTGCCAGCAGTTACACAGGCTCCGGTCAGCCCCAGCATTTT. Protein: CASSYTGSGQPQHF. This chain links TRBV6-6 with TRBJ1-5; perhaps TRBD1 as D (5 bases). Trimming stripped 2 bases from V and 6 bases from J, with 11 bases between. Germline CDR1 MNHNY, CDR2 SVGAGI (reference sequence). The CDR3 has 14 amino acids.

V and J are TRBV27 and TRBJ1-6; TRBD1 aligns across 7 bases. The CDR3 has 15 amino acids. V was pared by 11 bases and J by 2 bases, with 9 bases of the junction left unmatched. Germline V gene sequence: CDR1 MNHEY, CDR2 SMNVEV (reference sequence). The CDR3 reads CASSRGTTYNSPLHF. In DNA, the CDR3 is TGTGCCTCCTCCAGGGGGACCACCTATAATTCACCCCTCCACTTT.